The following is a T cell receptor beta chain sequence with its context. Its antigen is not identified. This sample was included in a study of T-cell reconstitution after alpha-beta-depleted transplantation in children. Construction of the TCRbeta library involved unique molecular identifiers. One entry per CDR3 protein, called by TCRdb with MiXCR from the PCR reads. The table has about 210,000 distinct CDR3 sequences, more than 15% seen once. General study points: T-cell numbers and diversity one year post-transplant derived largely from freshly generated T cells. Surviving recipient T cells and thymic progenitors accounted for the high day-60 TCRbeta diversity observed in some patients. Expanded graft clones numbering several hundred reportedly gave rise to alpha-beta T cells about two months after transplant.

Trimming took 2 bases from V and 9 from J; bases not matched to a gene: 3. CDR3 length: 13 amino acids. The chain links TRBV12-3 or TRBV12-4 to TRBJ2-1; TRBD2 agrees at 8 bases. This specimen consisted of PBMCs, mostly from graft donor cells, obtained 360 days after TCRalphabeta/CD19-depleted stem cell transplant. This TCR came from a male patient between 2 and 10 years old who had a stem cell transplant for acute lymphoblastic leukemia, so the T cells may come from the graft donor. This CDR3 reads CASSLPGLGEQFF. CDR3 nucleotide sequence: TGTGCCAGCAGTTTACCGGGACTAGGTGAGCAGTTCTTC.